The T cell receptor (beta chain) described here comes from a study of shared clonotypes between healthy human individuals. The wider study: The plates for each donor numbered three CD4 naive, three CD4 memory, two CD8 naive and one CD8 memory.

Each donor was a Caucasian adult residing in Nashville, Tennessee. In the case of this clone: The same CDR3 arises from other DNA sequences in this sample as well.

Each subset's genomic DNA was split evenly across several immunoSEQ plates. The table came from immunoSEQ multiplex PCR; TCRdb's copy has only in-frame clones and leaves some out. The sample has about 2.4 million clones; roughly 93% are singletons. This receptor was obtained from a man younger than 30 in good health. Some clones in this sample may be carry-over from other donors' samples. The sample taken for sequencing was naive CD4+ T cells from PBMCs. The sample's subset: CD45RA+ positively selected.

CDR3 loop: CASSLVTDTQYF. The CDR3 nucleotides are TGTGCCAGCAGCTTAGTGACAGATACGCAGTATTTT. This chain uses TRBV5-4 with TRBJ2-3; D not resolved. Germline-derived CDR1 and CDR2 are SGHNT and YYREEE (reference sequence). V lost 2 bases, J lost 3 bases, and 4 bases lay in between. This CDR3 has 12 residues.